This record covers a single T cell receptor beta chain. Its antigen is not known. Clones were read by immunoSEQ multiplex PCR, and TCRdb kept only the in-frame ones, dropping some. The sample lists around 73,000 clones; approximately 90% were seen once. This specimen belongs to a study of OX40 agonist ivuxolimab in advanced cancers. Broader study findings: Circulating CD4+ and CD8+ T cells showed clonal expansion by week 6 at 0.1 to 3.0 mg/kg. Low normalized T-cell clonal expansion was additionally recorded for some nonresponders.

This CDR3 has 15 residues. The V gene lost 6 bases and the J gene lost 1 base, with 15 bases spanning the gap. Germline V gene sequence: CDR1 MNHEY, CDR2 SVGAGI. This chain connects TRBV6-5 to TRBJ1-1, with D tentatively TRBD1 (6 bases). The source is an adult with an advanced solid tumor such as melanoma, head and neck, liver or kidney cancer. Sequenced here: CD4+ or CD8+ T cells sorted from blood, sampled in a trial of the OX40 agonist ivuxolimab. For the CDR3, the DNA is TGTGCCAGCAGGTCTCAAGGGGGGAAGAACACTGAAGCTTTCTTT. Its protein is CASRSQGGKNTEAFF.